These 10 T cell receptor beta chains share one sample of origin, sequenced in a study of vaccination and CD4 T cells after COVID-19. Oncomine TCR Beta short-read sequencing was applied to DNA from cultured CD4+ T cells. MiXCR was run by TCRdb on the PCR reads, yielding one entry per CDR3 protein. In the table there are about 9,700 distinct CDR3 sequences, roughly 70% of which are singletons. Their target antigens are unknown. Noted treatment: roughly 10-day PBMC culture with coronavirus spike peptide pools or control peptides (ViraFEST assay). Sequencing was performed on CD4+ T cells from blood, cultured in vitro. The receptor set was obtained from a human donor who had recovered from COVID-19.

The V call is TRBV27, the J call TRBJ1-1; D is possibly TRBD1 (6 bases). V lost 2 bases and J lost 5, with 9 bases in between. This CDR3 contains 13 residues. Germline-derived CDR1 and CDR2 are MNHEY and SMNVEV (reference sequence). CDR3 sequence: CASSLQGRTEAFF. CDR3 sequence (DNA): TGTGCCAGCAGTTTACAGGGGAGGACTGAAGCTTTCTTT.

The CDR3 loop is CASSFREKLFF. The CDR3 nucleotides read TGTGCCAGCAGCTTCCGGGAAAAACTGTTTTTT. The chain is built from TRBV7-9 and TRBJ1-4; D remains unclear. Germline CDR1 is SEHNR and CDR2 is FQNEAQ (reference sequence). The germline V and J ends were trimmed by 3 bases and 8 bases, with 4 bases remaining between them. The CDR3 has 11 residues.

The chain uses TRBV9 and TRBJ1-2; D may be TRBD1 (5 bases). CDR1 is SGDLS and CDR2 is YYNGEE in the germline V gene. Trimming left V 0 bases short and J 4 bases short, with 10 bases between. The CDR3 spans 14 residues. CDR3 in amino acids: CASSVEAGPYGYTF. For the CDR3, the DNA is TGTGCCAGCAGCGTAGAGGCAGGGCCCTATGGCTACACCTTC.

V gene TRBV19 combines with J gene TRBJ1-5; D is undetermined. The CDR3 covers 17 residues. The ends were cut back, 4 bases at V and 0 bases at J, with 16 bases in the middle. Germline V gives CDR1 LNHDA, CDR2 SQIVND (reference sequence). The CDR3: CASSKGAAGDSNQPQHF. The CDR3 coding sequence is TGTGCCAGTAGTAAAGGCGCGGCAGGAGATAGCAATCAGCCCCAGCATTTT.

The chain has TRBV5-1 and TRBJ1-2, with 7 bases lining up with TRBD1. Germline loops: CDR1 SGHRS, CDR2 YFSETQ. The CDR3 extends over 13 amino acids. The trim removed 5 bases at V and 4 bases at J, leaving 5 bases unmatched. The CDR3 nucleotides are TGCGCCAGCAGTGAGTGGACAGGCTATGGCTACACCTTC. Its protein product is CASSEWTGYGYTF.

A single count supports this clonotype. The chain has TRBV10-3 and TRBJ1-1; 8 nucleotides line up with TRBD1. The V and J ends lost 4 bases and 4 bases, in that order; junction bases with no gene match: 2. Germline V gene lookup returns CDR1 ENHRY and CDR2 SYGVKD. The CDR3 runs to 13 residues. The CDR3 is CAISVDRGTEAFF. Written as DNA, the CDR3 is TGTGCCATCAGTGTAGACAGGGGCACTGAAGCTTTCTTT.

This clonotype was found a few times. The chain combines TRBV6-2 or TRBV6-3 with TRBJ2-2; D is undetermined. Germline assignment: CDR1 MNHEY and CDR2 SVGEGT. This CDR3 region has 12 residues. Deletions cut 7 bases from V and 4 bases from J, with 7 bases between. The CDR3 here is CASTGLTGELFF. CDR3 DNA: TGTGCCAGCACGGGCCTCACCGGGGAGCTGTTTTTT.

This clonotype was seen more than once but under ten times. V is TRBV10-1 and J is TRBJ1-3; D is possibly TRBD1 (6 bases). The CDR3 is 15 residues long. Trimming shortened V by 3 bases and J by 4 bases, and 13 bases separated the two germline ends. Per germline, CDR1 WNHNN and CDR2 SYGVQD (reference sequence). CDR3 bases: TGCGCCAGCAGTGATTCGACAGGCTCGGGAAACACCATATATTTT. Its translation: CASSDSTGSGNTIYF.

The gene calls are TRBV19 and TRBJ1-1, with 9 bases fitting TRBD1. CDR3 size: 14 residues. In germline, CDR1 is LNHDA, CDR2 SQIVND (reference sequence). V dropped 3 bases and J dropped 4; count of bases not matched to a gene: 3. CDR3 sequence reads: CASSIDRGVTEAFF. The CDR3 nucleotides read TGTGCCAGTAGTATCGACAGGGGGGTCACTGAAGCTTTCTTT.

In this sample, this clonotype turned up a few times. The genes are TRBV7-9 and TRBJ1-6; a possible D gene is TRBD1 (6 bases). Germline loops: CDR1 SEHNR, CDR2 FQNEAQ (reference sequence). V lost 3 bases and J lost 7, with 7 bases in between. The length of the CDR3 is 13 residues. The CDR3, as DNA: TGTGCCAGCAGCTTCACAGGGAATTCACCCCTCCACTTT. Translated, it gives CASSFTGNSPLHF.